This TCR beta chain is from a study of blood T cell repertoires in COVID-19. Germline CDR1 reads LGHDT; CDR2 reads YNNKEL (reference sequence). The trim removed 1 base at V and 4 bases at J, leaving 13 bases unmatched. The CDR3 loop spans 18 amino acids. Authors' methods: It was from reference gene primer amplification that nucleated cell counts were estimated. TCRdb's copy holds only in-frame clones and misses some; the assay was immunoSEQ multiplex PCR. The D gene and trimming were derived from the DNA, and the V and J assignments and clone size from that table. This sample yields hundreds of thousands of clones, of which around 89% are seen a single time; around 1.1% belongs to the top ten. Study members were between about 18 and 95 years old and lived in roughly 24 US regions. Clinical histories supplied by participants themselves formed the basis of cohort assignment. Recovered status in Cohort 3 required two negative PCRs, clearance, or symptom resolution.

The rearrangement joins TRBV3-1 (or the pseudogene TRBV3-2) to TRBJ1-2; 9 bases are a match to TRBD1. The TCR sequence derives from a man aged 30 to 45 who had recovered from COVID-19. The sequencing sample was made of PBMCs or T cells enriched from blood (not recorded which). This CDR3 is CASSQVLVEQGASYGYTF. The CDR3 DNA follows: TGTGCCAGCAGCCAAGTTCTCGTAGAACAGGGGGCTAGCTATGGCTACACCTTC.